The rows below give T cell receptor beta chains drawn from one sample of a study of blood T cell repertoires in COVID-19. Produced via immunoSEQ multiplex PCR; TCRdb's table is partial and in-frame only. The sample carries approximately 89,000 clones, over 75% recorded once. What was sequenced was peripheral blood. All receptors come from a woman in her 70s with acute or convalescent COVID-19. The CDR3 runs from the conserved cysteine through the conserved F or W. A D gene is named only where the DNA matches it firmly. Rows may omit the clone size; those that give it use once, few, many or a size class.

J: TRBJ2-5
D: TRBD1
V: TRBV6-2/TRBV6-3
size: .
CDR3: CASSRTGGRETQYF
DNA: TGTGCCAGCAGTCGGACAGGGGGTCGCGAGACCCAGTACTTC

J: TRBJ1-6
D: .
V: TRBV19
size: .
CDR3: CASSRQPYNSPLHF
DNA: TGTGCCAGTAGTCGACAGCCCTATAATTCACCCCTCCACTTT

J: TRBJ1-5
D: TRBD1
V: TRBV19
size: .
CDR3: CASTEGGTGVLPQHF
DNA: TGTGCCAGTACCGAGGGGGGGACAGGGGTCTTACCCCAGCATTTT

J: TRBJ1-5
D: .
V: TRBV19
size: .
CDR3: CASSLGQQTNQPQHF
DNA: TGTGCCAGTAGTCTCGGACAGCAAACCAATCAGCCCCAGCATTTT

J: TRBJ1-4
D: .
V: TRBV9
size: .
CDR3: CASSGRGGANEKLFF
DNA: TGTGCCAGCAGCGGACGGGGGGGAGCTAATGAAAAACTGTTTTTT

J: TRBJ1-5
D: .
V: TRBV4-2
size: .
CDR3: CASSQDTVQPQHF
DNA: TGTGCCAGCAGCCAAGATACGGTCCAGCCCCAGCATTTT

J: TRBJ2-3
D: TRBD2
V: TRBV7-2
size: .
CDR3: CASSGSGNRNTDTQYF
DNA: TGTGCCAGCAGCGGTAGCGGGAATCGGAACACAGATACGCAGTATTTT

J: TRBJ2-3
D: TRBD2
V: TRBV3-1/TRBV3-2
size: .
CDR3: CASSASRGRGGLADTQYF
DNA: TGTGCCAGCAGCGCCTCTCGCGGGCGGGGGGGGCTAGCAGATACGCAGTATTTT

J: TRBJ2-3
D: .
V: TRBV12-3/TRBV12-4
size: .
CDR3: CASSLGHTDTQYF
DNA: TGTGCCAGCAGTTTGGGGCACACAGATACGCAGTATTTT

J: TRBJ1-2
D: .
V: TRBV24-1
size: .
CDR3: CATSGQERANGYTF
DNA: TGTGCCACCAGTGGGCAGGAGCGGGCCAATGGCTACACCTTC

J: TRBJ1-1
D: .
V: TRBV25-1
size: .
CDR3: CASTKGPEAFF
DNA: TGTGCCAGCACTAAGGGGCCGGAAGCTTTCTTT

J: TRBJ2-1
D: .
V: TRBV7-2
size: .
CDR3: CASSLDGRYNEQFF
DNA: TGTGCCAGCAGCTTAGATGGCAGGTACAATGAGCAGTTCTTC

J: TRBJ1-6
D: .
V: TRBV19
size: .
CDR3: CASTPQRGNNSPLHF
DNA: TGTGCCAGTACCCCCCAGAGGGGGAATAATTCACCCCTCCACTTT

J: TRBJ2-1
D: TRBD2
V: TRBV19
size: .
CDR3: CASSIDLGTSGGRSNEQFF
DNA: TGTGCCAGTAGTATAGATCTAGGAACTAGCGGGGGCCGATCAAATGAGCAGTTCTTC

J: TRBJ2-2
D: .
V: TRBV19
size: .
CDR3: CASSISGLHTGELFF
DNA: TGTGCCAGTAGTATTTCCGGGTTACATACCGGGGAGCTGTTTTTT

J: TRBJ2-3
D: .
V: TRBV7-2
size: .
CDR3: CASSATRRDTQYF
DNA: TGTGCCAGCAGCGCGACTAGGCGAGATACGCAGTATTTT

J: TRBJ1-3
D: TRBD1
V: TRBV7-2
size: .
CDR3: CASSAGQAASGNTIYF
DNA: TGTGCCAGCAGCGCGGGACAGGCGGCCTCTGGAAACACCATATATTTT

J: TRBJ2-1
D: TRBD2
V: TRBV5-4
size: .
CDR3: CASSLDGGAYNEQFF
DNA: TGTGCCAGCAGCTTGGACGGGGGGGCCTACAATGAGCAGTTCTTC

J: TRBJ1-5
D: .
V: TRBV4-1
size: few
CDR3: CASSPRPQGESNQPQHF
DNA: TGCGCCAGCAGCCCTCGGCCACAGGGCGAAAGCAATCAGCCCCAGCATTTT

J: TRBJ2-5
D: .
V: TRBV6-5
size: .
CDR3: CASSPIVGGETQYF
DNA: TGTGCCAGCAGTCCAATCGTGGGGGGAGAGACCCAGTACTTC

J: TRBJ1-1
D: .
V: TRBV4-2
size: .
CDR3: CASSQELNTEAFF
DNA: TGTGCCAGCAGCCAAGAACTAAACACTGAAGCTTTCTTT

J: TRBJ1-2
D: TRBD1
V: TRBV27
size: .
CDR3: CASSLNPDRVHGYTF
DNA: TGTGCCAGCAGTCTCAACCCGGACAGGGTCCATGGCTACACCTTC

J: TRBJ1-5
D: TRBD1
V: TRBV7-2
size: .
CDR3: CASSQTGVQPQHF
DNA: TGTGCCAGCAGCCAGACAGGGGTTCAGCCCCAGCATTTT

J: TRBJ2-2
D: .
V: TRBV9
size: .
CDR3: CASSVVAGAGELFF
DNA: TGTGCCAGCAGCGTAGTGGCCGGGGCCGGGGAGCTGTTTTTT

J: TRBJ1-1
D: TRBD1
V: TRBV5-4
size: .
CDR3: CASSSDRGTEAFF
DNA: TGTGCCAGCAGTTCCGACAGGGGCACTGAAGCTTTCTTT

J: TRBJ2-1
D: TRBD2
V: TRBV7-2
size: .
CDR3: CASSLRTLAGVNNEQFF
DNA: TGTGCCAGCAGCCTACGAACCCTAGCGGGGGTTAACAATGAGCAGTTCTTC

J: TRBJ2-5
D: TRBD2
V: TRBV4-1
size: .
CDR3: CASSQVASGSGRTQYF
DNA: TGCGCCAGCAGCCAAGTGGCTAGCGGGAGTGGTAGGACCCAGTACTTC

J: TRBJ2-4
D: .
V: TRBV19
size: once
CDR3: CASRERLLAKNIQYF
DNA: TGTGCCAGTAGAGAGAGGCTACTAGCCAAAAACATTCAGTACTTC

J: TRBJ2-5
D: TRBD1
V: TRBV3-1/TRBV3-2
size: .
CDR3: CASSLTGTVRETQYF
DNA: TGTGCCAGCAGCCTCACCGGGACAGTTCGAGAGACCCAGTACTTC

J: TRBJ1-4
D: .
V: TRBV28
size: .
CDR3: CASSATNEKLFF
DNA: TGTGCCAGCAGCGCAACTAATGAAAAACTGTTTTTT

J: TRBJ2-1
D: TRBD1
V: TRBV19
size: once
CDR3: CASSIGKVGTGINEQFF
DNA: TGTGCCAGTAGTATAGGGAAGGTGGGGACAGGGATTAATGAGCAGTTCTTC

J: TRBJ2-3
D: TRBD2
V: TRBV9
size: .
CDR3: CAASGGTDTQYF
DNA: TGTGCCGCTAGCGGGGGCACAGATACGCAGTATTTT

J: TRBJ2-6
D: TRBD1
V: TRBV19
size: .
CDR3: CASSIDPRQGHSGANVLTF
DNA: TGTGCCAGTAGTATAGATCCCCGACAGGGTCACTCTGGGGCCAACGTCCTGACTTTC

J: TRBJ2-3
D: TRBD1
V: TRBV19
size: .
CDR3: CASSPDRGRRETDTQYF
DNA: TGTGCCAGTAGTCCTGACAGGGGGCGCCGTGAAACAGATACGCAGTATTTT

J: TRBJ2-3
D: TRBD1
V: TRBV2
size: .
CDR3: CASSERTGGTDTQYF
DNA: TGTGCCAGCAGTGAACGGACAGGGGGCACAGATACGCAGTATTTT

J: TRBJ2-3
D: .
V: TRBV30
size: .
CDR3: CAWSVGGDTDTQYF
DNA: TGTGCCTGGAGTGTTGGAGGGGACACAGATACGCAGTATTTT

J: TRBJ1-4
D: TRBD1
V: TRBV30
size: .
CDR3: CAWSKGGGNEKLFF
DNA: TGTGCCTGGAGCAAAGGGGGCGGTAATGAAAAACTGTTTTTT

J: TRBJ1-1
D: .
V: TRBV27
size: few
CDR3: CASSIEAVNTEAFF
DNA: TGTGCCAGCAGTATAGAGGCAGTGAACACTGAAGCTTTCTTT

J: TRBJ1-1
D: .
V: TRBV10-2
size: .
CDR3: CAGKTGWNTEAFF
DNA: TGCGCCGGAAAGACAGGCTGGAACACTGAAGCTTTCTTT

J: TRBJ1-2
D: .
V: TRBV3-1/TRBV3-2
size: .
CDR3: CASSPVSGFYGYTF
DNA: TGTGCCAGCAGCCCGGTCTCGGGGTTCTATGGCTACACCTTC

J: TRBJ2-1
D: .
V: TRBV5-1
size: .
CDR3: CASNIQASSYNEQFF
DNA: TGCGCCAGCAACATACAGGCCTCCTCCTACAATGAGCAGTTCTTC

J: TRBJ1-2
D: .
V: TRBV29-1
size: .
CDR3: CSVDGGGPYGYTF
DNA: TGCAGCGTCGATGGGGGGGGACCCTATGGCTACACCTTC

J: TRBJ1-2
D: .
V: TRBV3-1/TRBV3-2
size: once
CDR3: CASSQDSTAYGYTF
DNA: TGTGCCAGCAGCCAAGATTCGACAGCCTATGGCTACACCTTC

J: TRBJ2-1
D: .
V: TRBV24-1
size: .
CDR3: CATSDFAPEAYNEQFF
DNA: TGTGCCACCAGTGACTTCGCCCCAGAGGCCTACAATGAGCAGTTCTTC

J: TRBJ2-1
D: .
V: TRBV24-1
size: .
CDR3: CATSDYGDKQFF
DNA: TGTGCCACCAGTGATTACGGGGATAAGCAGTTCTTC

J: TRBJ1-1
D: TRBD1
V: TRBV14
size: .
CDR3: CASRHRGIGTEAFF
DNA: TGTGCCAGCAGACACAGGGGAATTGGCACTGAAGCTTTCTTT

J: TRBJ1-4
D: .
V: TRBV6-6
size: .
CDR3: CASSYRGEPNEKLFF
DNA: TGTGCCAGCAGTTACCGGGGAGAACCTAATGAAAAACTGTTTTTT

J: TRBJ2-1
D: .
V: TRBV11-3
size: .
CDR3: CASSFLRGGSGEQFF
DNA: TGTGCCAGCAGCTTCTTACGAGGGGGTTCAGGCGAGCAGTTCTTC

J: TRBJ2-3
D: TRBD2
V: TRBV6-5
size: .
CDR3: CASTRGLAGTDTQYF
DNA: TGTGCCAGCACAAGGGGACTAGCGGGCACAGATACGCAGTATTTT

J: TRBJ2-2
D: .
V: TRBV4-3
size: .
CDR3: CASSPSNSPGELFF
DNA: TGCGCCAGCAGCCCATCGAACAGTCCCGGGGAGCTGTTTTTT

J: TRBJ1-1
D: .
V: TRBV20-1
size: .
CDR3: CSPFGAEAFF
DNA: TGCAGCCCGTTCGGGGCTGAAGCTTTCTTT

J: TRBJ2-2
D: .
V: TRBV2
size: .
CDR3: CASKGPQGNTGELFF
DNA: TGTGCCAGCAAGGGGCCACAGGGGAACACCGGGGAGCTGTTTTTT

J: TRBJ1-1
D: TRBD1
V: TRBV3-1/TRBV3-2
size: .
CDR3: CASSQRLNRGPTEAFF
DNA: TGTGCCAGCAGCCAACGTCTAAACAGGGGACCCACTGAAGCTTTCTTT

J: TRBJ1-1
D: TRBD1
V: TRBV19
size: .
CDR3: CASSTGQGARMNTEAFF
DNA: TGTGCCAGTAGTACCGGACAGGGAGCCCGCATGAACACTGAAGCTTTCTTT

J: TRBJ1-6
D: .
V: TRBV4-1
size: .
CDR3: CASSQDGDNSPLHF
DNA: TGCGCCAGCAGCCAAGACGGTGATAATTCACCCCTCCACTTT